This T cell receptor (beta chain) appears in the sequencing data of a study of blood T cell repertoires in COVID-19. Between the trimmed V and J ends, which lost 1 base and 0 bases, there was a span of 10 bases. Germline loops: CDR1 LGHDT, CDR2 YNNKEL (reference sequence). The CDR3 has 15 amino acids. Those enrolled, adults aged roughly 18 to 90 years, came from roughly 23 US areas. Participants' own reports of clinical history determined their cohort assignment. In the source study's methods: The authors estimated nucleated cell counts from reference gene primer amplification. Using immunoSEQ multiplex PCR, the repertoire was profiled, and TCRdb retains in-frame clones only, with some absent. V, J and clone size are those of that table, while D and trimming were read from the DNA. Among roughly 280,000 clones listed, just under 90% were seen once.

The J gene is TRBJ2-7, the V gene TRBV3-1 (or the pseudogene TRBV3-2), with D perhaps matching TRBD1 (5 bases). This sequence was found in a young woman with acute COVID-19. The sequenced sample was PBMCs or T cells enriched from blood (not recorded which). CDR3 in amino acids: CASSQGGTRSYEQYF. CDR3 bases: TGTGCCAGCAGCCAAGGGGGCACACGCTCCTACGAGCAGTACTTC.